This T cell receptor (beta chain) was found in a study of T cell responses to AZD1222 COVID-19 vaccine. Study-wide background: Some second doses came at about 4 weeks and others at about 12 weeks; these were pooled.

The protocol was immunoSEQ multiplex PCR, while the TCRdb copy is restricted to in-frame clones and leaves out a portion. The sample lists roughly 190,000 clones, around 94% seen once, with 1% to 1.5% in the top ten. Germline V CDR1 and CDR2: SGDLS, YYNGEE. CDR3 size: 11 residues. V shed 0 bases and J shed 9 bases, with 3 bases lying between them. This rearrangement joins TRBV9 to TRBJ2-2; D call uncertain. The clonotype was recovered from an adult in good health. The source material was peripheral blood, sampled on day 0 of AZD1222 vaccination. The CDR3 DNA follows: TGTGCCAGCAGCGTAGGAAGGGAGCTGTTTTTT. Its protein product is CASSVGRELFF.